This T cell receptor beta chain was obtained from a study of T cell responses to AZD1222 COVID-19 vaccine. For the study at large: The analysis combined second doses at about 4 or about 12 weeks. Study-level results: Spike was spanned by vaccine-associated CD4 TCRs, with dominance at 160-218 and 743-854. All repertoire sampling was performed exclusively after the peak T cell response.

The data were produced by immunoSEQ multiplex PCR, yet TCRdb's version contains in-frame clones alone and is incomplete. Among about 120,000 clones listed, around nine tenths were seen once. From germline, CDR1 is SGHRS and CDR2 YFSETQ. CDR3 length: 15 residues. Germline trimming cut 4 bases from V and 3 bases from J; bases unmatched to any gene: 8. This clone appeared a single time. Antigen specificity is unknown. This sequence was found in an adult in good health. V and J are TRBV5-1 and TRBJ2-5; 8 bases agree with TRBD2. Specimen: peripheral blood, collected on day 0 of AZD1222 vaccination. CDR3 bases: TGCGCCAGCAGCGAATCCACTAGCGGTGAAGAGACCCAGTACTTC. The encoded protein is CASSESTSGEETQYF.